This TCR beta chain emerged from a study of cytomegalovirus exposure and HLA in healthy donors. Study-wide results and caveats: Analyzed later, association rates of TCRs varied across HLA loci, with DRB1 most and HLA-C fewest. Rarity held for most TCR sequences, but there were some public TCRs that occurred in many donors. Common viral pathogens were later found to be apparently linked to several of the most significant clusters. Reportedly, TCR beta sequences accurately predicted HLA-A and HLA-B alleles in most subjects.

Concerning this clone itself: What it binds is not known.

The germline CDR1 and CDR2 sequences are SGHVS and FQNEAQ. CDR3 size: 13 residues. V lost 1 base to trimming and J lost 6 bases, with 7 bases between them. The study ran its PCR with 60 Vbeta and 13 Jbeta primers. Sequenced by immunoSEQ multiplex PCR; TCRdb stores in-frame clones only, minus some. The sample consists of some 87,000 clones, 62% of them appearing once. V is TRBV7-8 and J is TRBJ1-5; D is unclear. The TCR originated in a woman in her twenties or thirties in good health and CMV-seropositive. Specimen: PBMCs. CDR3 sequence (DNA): TGTGCCAGCAGCTTAGACACCTTTCAGCCCCAGCATTTT. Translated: CASSLDTFQPQHF.